This T cell receptor (beta chain) was documented in a study of PD-L1 blockade in urothelial cancer. The time point: pretreatment peripheral blood. The CDR3 is made up of 14 amino acids. This clone was picked up one time. TCRdb's copy holds only in-frame clones and misses some; the assay was immunoSEQ multiplex PCR. This sample yields tens of thousands of clones, of which 84% are seen a single time; about a tenth belongs to the top ten. This TCR was sampled from an older woman with urothelial cancer. This sequence joins TRBV21-1 and TRBJ1-5. TRBV21-1 is shown as a pseudogene. Sequencing was performed on PBMCs, taken around atezolizumab (anti-PD-L1) treatment. CDR3 amino acids: CASSKFRGNQPQHF. The CDR3 DNA reads as TGTGCCAGCAGCAAATTTCGGGGCAATCAGCCCCAGCATTTT.